Presented here are 29 T cell receptor beta chains from one specimen sequenced in a study of beta chain features in type 1 diabetes. Study observations and caveats: Type 1 diabetes patients had TCRB CDR3s that were shorter (moderately but significantly so) in all four CD4+ subsets.

These receptors' antigens are unknown. Sequencing targeted expressed TCRB transcripts, as all isolated RNA had been reverse transcribed. Sequenced by immunoSEQ multiplex PCR; TCRdb stores in-frame clones only, minus some. Of 95,000 to 150,000 clones in the sample, roughly 17% were seen once. The sequenced material came from central memory CD4+ T cells from blood. The source is a man under 40 with type 1 diabetes.

The V gene is TRBV18, the J gene TRBJ1-2; D might be TRBD1 (5 bases). CDR1 is KGHSH, CDR2 LQKENI, per germline. Trimming stripped 0 bases from V and 0 bases from J, with 8 bases between. CDR3 length: 15 amino acids. The DNA for the CDR3 is TGTGCCAGCTCACCACCTGGGACCACTAACTATGGCTACACCTTC. Protein sequence: CASSPPGTTNYGYTF.

V gene TRBV23-1 combines with J gene TRBJ1-6; TRBD1 matches at 7 bases. TRBV23-1 is an ORF; its function is uncertain. The V segment lost 2 bases and the J segment 5 bases; nucleotides outside the gene matches: 3. There are 15 residues in the CDR3. DNA for the CDR3: TGCGCCAGCAGTCAAAAGACAGGGAATAATTCACCCCTCCACTTT. As protein: CASSQKTGNNSPLHF.

This clone was seen a handful of times. Written as DNA, the CDR3 is TGTGCCAGCAGCGTAGCTGGACAGGGCGGGAGGGGGACGCAGTATTTT. As protein: CASSVAGQGGRGTQYF. The chain combines TRBV9 with TRBJ2-3; tentatively, D is TRBD2 (9 bases). CDR3 length equals 16 residues. V lost 0 bases and J lost 9, with 20 bases in between. CDR1 SGDLS and CDR2 YYNGEE come from the germline V gene.

J is TRBJ2-6 and V is TRBV11-2; D may be TRBD1 (6 bases). The germline CDR1 and CDR2 sequences are SGHAT and FQNNGV. This CDR3 is 16 amino acids long. V shed 5 bases and J shed 2 bases, with 13 bases lying between them. CDR3 in amino acids: CASSLRQAAGANVLTF. In DNA, the CDR3 is TGTGCCAGCAGCCTTCGACAGGCGGCTGGGGCCAACGTCCTGACTTTC.

This rearrangement joins TRBV5-4 to TRBJ2-5, with D unclear. Germline V lookup: CDR1 SGHNT, CDR2 YYREEE (reference sequence). Trimming took off 0 bases at V and 2 bases at J, with 5 bases between the two ends. This CDR3 is 13 amino acids long. The CDR3 region is CASSLESQETQYF. The CDR3 region has the DNA TGTGCCAGCAGCTTGGAATCTCAAGAGACCCAGTACTTC.

This clone was detected only a few times. This same CDR3 is encoded by further DNA sequences in the sample. The chain has TRBV6-5 and TRBJ2-5; D might be TRBD2 (6 bases). Germline values: CDR1 MNHEY, CDR2 SVGAGI. CDR3 length: 12 residues. V was cut by 4 bases and J by 5 bases, with 8 bases left in between. Here the CDR3 reads CASSSGVETQYF. As DNA, the CDR3 is TGTGCCAGCAGTTCGGGAGTGGAGACCCAGTACTTC.

This clone has more than one count but fewer than ten. The V gene is TRBV5-1, the J gene TRBJ2-1; 9 nucleotides line up with TRBD2. J lost 9 bases, V lost 4 bases, and 8 bases had no gene match. Germline CDR1 and CDR2: SGHRS and YFSETQ. This CDR3 has 14 amino acids. CDR3 protein: CASSPRAGGSEQFF. In DNA, the CDR3 is TGCGCCAGCAGCCCCCGAGCGGGGGGAAGTGAGCAGTTCTTC.

This clone was detected only a few times. The gene calls are TRBV6-6 and TRBJ1-3; D gene unclear. The CDR3 is 14 amino acids. V was cut by 6 bases and J by 0 bases, with 9 bases left in between. The germline V gene encodes CDR1 MNHNY and CDR2 SVGAGI (reference sequence). CDR3 region: CASRSTYSGNTIYF. The CDR3, as DNA: TGTGCCAGCAGATCCACTTACTCTGGAAACACCATATATTTT.

This chain links TRBV14 with TRBJ1-6; no reliable D call. V was pared by 4 bases and J by 7 bases, with 5 bases between. Germline V gene data show CDR1 as SGHDN and CDR2 as FVKESK. CDR3 length equals 12 residues. The CDR3 DNA reads TGTGCCAGCAGCCGAGGGAATTCACCCCTCCACTTT. This codes for CASSRGNSPLHF.

This CDR3 reads CASSYGGGEQYF. CDR3 bases: TGTGCCAGCAGTTACGGGGGAGGCGAGCAGTACTTC. The chain links TRBV6-5 to TRBJ2-7; possibly TRBD2 for D (6 bases). The CDR3 length is 12 residues. Germline values: CDR1 MNHEY, CDR2 SVGAGI. With 2 bases removed from V and 6 bases from J, the gap between germline ends came to 8 bases.

The chain links TRBV14 to TRBJ1-6; D unresolved. The length of the CDR3 is 16 residues. The germline V gene has CDR1 SGHDN and CDR2 FVKESK. With 1 base removed from V and 9 bases from J, the gap between germline ends came to 16 bases. The CDR3 bases are TGTGCCAGCAGCCAAGGGAGTAGGGCGTGGGGTTCACCCCTCCACTTT. Its translation is CASSQGSRAWGSPLHF.

This clone was detected only a few times. This chain joins TRBV6-5 and TRBJ1-2; D remains unclear. The V end lost 6 bases, the J end lost 3 bases, and 8 bases lay between the germline ends. The CDR3 contains 12 residues. CDR1 is MNHEY and CDR2 is SVGAGI in the germline V gene. The CDR3 region is CASRRGDYGYTF. The DNA for the CDR3 is TGTGCCAGCAGGCGTGGAGACTATGGCTACACCTTC.

The chain employs TRBV29-1 and TRBJ2-1, with 9 bases lining up with TRBD1. This CDR3 contains 14 residues. The V segment lost 7 bases and the J segment 6 bases; nucleotides outside the gene matches: 10. Germline V CDR1 and CDR2: SQVTM, ANQGSEA. The CDR3: CSGVGQGKGNEQFF. The CDR3 coding sequence is TGCAGCGGCGTCGGACAGGGGAAAGGCAATGAGCAGTTCTTC.

The gene calls are TRBV18 and TRBJ1-2, with D possibly being TRBD1 (5 bases). Germline V gene data show CDR1 as KGHSH and CDR2 as LQKENI. The CDR3 covers 15 residues. V lost 3 bases to trimming and J lost 2 bases, with 13 bases between them. The CDR3: CASSPEGVGNYGYTF. CDR3 DNA sequence: TGTGCCAGCTCACCCGAAGGGGTTGGGAACTATGGCTACACCTTC.

This clone was seen more than once but under ten times. The V and J genes are TRBV29-1 and TRBJ1-2; tentatively, D is TRBD1 (5 bases). The V gene lost 4 bases and the J gene lost 4 bases, with 10 bases spanning the gap. CDR3 length: 12 amino acids. Germline V CDR1 and CDR2: SQVTM, ANQGSEA. The CDR3 DNA is TGCAGCGTTGGGTCAGGGTCCTATGGCTACACCTTC. Protein sequence: CSVGSGSYGYTF. The complete variable domain, with remaining parts taken from reference TRBV29-1 and TRBJ1-2, reads SAVISQKPSRDICQRGTSLTIQCQVDSQVTMMFWYRQQPGQSLTLIATANQGSEATYESGFVIDKFPISRPNLTFSTLTVSNMSPEDSSIYLCSVGSGSYGYTFGSGTRLTVV.

The rearrangement uses TRBV28 and TRBJ2-5; D is possibly TRBD1 (6 bases). Trimming cost V 2 bases and J 4 bases, with 11 bases left between them. This CDR3 has 14 residues. Germline V CDR1 and CDR2: MDHEN, SYDVKM. In DNA, the CDR3 is TGTGCCAGCAGTTTAGGGGGCAAAGGAGAGACCCAGTACTTC. Amino acids: CASSLGGKGETQYF.

The chain is built from TRBV4-3 and TRBJ2-3, with TRBD1 matching 8 bases. From germline, CDR1 is LGHNA and CDR2 YSLEER. CDR3 length: 15 residues. V gave up 1 base and J gave up 2 bases; unmatched junction bases: 2. CDR3 DNA: TGCGCCAGCAGCCAAGGGGACAGGCACACAGATACGCAGTATTTT. As protein: CASSQGDRHTDTQYF.

V gene TRBV7-2 combines with J gene TRBJ1-2, with 7 bases that match TRBD1. CDR3 length: 13 amino acids. CDR1 and CDR2 (germline): SGHTA, FQGNSA. Losses at the gene ends were 5 bases for V and 1 base for J; bases not matched to a gene: 1. In DNA form, the CDR3 reads TGTGCCAGCAGCGGGGACAGTAACTATGGCTACACCTTC. Translation: CASSGDSNYGYTF.

Remarks on this clone: Additional DNA sequences in this sample encode the identical CDR3. The gene calls are TRBV5-6 and TRBJ2-5; the D is unclear. V lost 0 bases and J lost 5, with 2 bases in between. This CDR3 contains 11 residues. Germline-derived CDR1 and CDR2 are SGHDT and YYEEEE. This chain's CDR3 is CASSLEETQYF. The CDR3 bases are TGTGCCAGCAGCTTGGAGGAGACCCAGTACTTC.

The J gene is TRBJ2-7, the V gene TRBV5-1; 9 bases align to TRBD1. The CDR3 extends over 14 amino acids. With 1 base clipped from V and 3 bases from J, the junction kept 2 bases outside the gene matches. Germline V CDR1 and CDR2: SGHRS, YFSETQ. The DNA of the CDR3 is TGCGCCAGCAGCTTGCAGGGACAGGGCTACGAGCAGTACTTC. It codes for CASSLQGQGYEQYF.

As for this clone: Its ends do not fully match the called genes, so a read error is possible. Additional DNA sequences in this sample encode the identical CDR3. The rearrangement links TRBV25-1 to TRBJ2-3; no reliable D call. CDR1 is MGHDK, CDR2 SYGVNS, per germline. The CDR3 is made up of 13 amino acids. The CDR3 sequence is CASSRPGTDTQYF. CDR3 sequence (DNA): TGTGCCAGCAGTCGGCCAGGCACAGATACGCAGTACTTT.

This clone was found many times. The chain has TRBV2 and TRBJ1-2, with TRBD1 matching 7 bases. Germline V gene data show CDR1 as SNHLY and CDR2 as FYNNEI. Trimming took 2 bases from V and 4 from J; bases not matched to a gene: 10. CDR3 length: 16 residues. CDR3 region: CASSEQDRPFFYGYTF. CDR3 bases: TGTGCCAGCAGTGAACAGGACAGGCCCTTCTTCTATGGCTACACCTTC.

This clone was seen more than once but under ten times. This chain connects TRBV6-1 to TRBJ2-1; weak D call: TRBD1 (5 bases). Germline V gene data show CDR1 as MNHNS and CDR2 as SASEGT. V was trimmed by 6 bases and J by 10 bases, leaving 13 bases between them. This CDR3 region has 12 residues. CDR3 bases: TGTGCCAGCAGAGCTCGGTGGGGCGAGCAGTTCTTC. It codes for CASRARWGEQFF.

In this sample, this clone turned up once. The chain carries TRBV28 and TRBJ2-1, with 8 positions matching TRBD2. The CDR3 is made up of 15 amino acids. Germline CDR1 reads MDHEN; CDR2 reads SYDVKM. V trimming: 7 bases; J trimming: 7 bases; junction bases outside the gene matches: 12. CDR3 in amino acids: CASIPGGASWNEQFF. CDR3 sequence (DNA): TGTGCCAGCATCCCCGGGGGGGCATCTTGGAATGAGCAGTTCTTC.

This clone was counted only a few times. The chain combines TRBV30 with TRBJ1-2, with 8 bases aligning to TRBD1. The V segment lost 1 base and the J segment 7 bases; nucleotides outside the gene matches: 5. The CDR3 totals 13 residues. The germline V gene encodes CDR1 GTSNPN and CDR2 SVGIG (reference sequence). The CDR3 DNA follows: TGTGCCTGGAGTGGACAGGGGCTCGGTGGCTACACCTTC. It codes for CAWSGQGLGGYTF.

The rearrangement links TRBV18 to TRBJ1-5; D gene unclear. CDR1 and CDR2 from the germline V gene are KGHSH and LQKENI. The CDR3 runs 14 residues. Between the trimmed V and J ends, which lost 6 bases and 5 bases, there was a span of 14 bases. The CDR3 loop is CASSPGWEDQPQHF. The CDR3 nucleotides are TGTGCCAGCTCCCCGGGGTGGGAGGATCAGCCCCAGCATTTT.

This clone occurred a few times. This chain connects TRBV29-1 to TRBJ2-5, with TRBD1 as a possible D gene (6 bases). Per the germline V gene, CDR1 is SQVTM and CDR2 is ANQGSEA. V lost 4 bases, J lost 5 bases, and 11 bases lay in between. The CDR3 consists of 12 residues. CDR3 region: CSVGSQGETQYF. DNA of the CDR3: TGCAGCGTTGGTAGTCAGGGGGAGACCCAGTACTTC.

The CDR3 region is CASNTLRGGDSPLHF. As DNA, the CDR3 is TGTGCCAGTAACACCTTGAGGGGAGGGGATTCACCCCTCCACTTT. The chain joins TRBV19 to TRBJ1-6; a weak D match, TRBD1 (5 bases). The germline V gene encodes CDR1 LNHDA and CDR2 SQIVND (reference sequence). The CDR3 length is 15 residues. Deletions cut 7 bases from V and 8 bases from J, with 18 bases between.

This clone was counted between two and nine times. The chain carries TRBV7-2 and TRBJ2-1; 14 bases are shared with TRBD2. Germline trimming cut 4 bases from V and 6 bases from J; bases unmatched to any gene: 11. This CDR3 region has 18 residues. Germline V lookup: CDR1 SGHTA, CDR2 FQGNSA. The CDR3 loop reads CASSWGLAGALLRNEQFF. CDR3 bases: TGTGCCAGCAGCTGGGGACTAGCGGGGGCATTGTTACGCAATGAGCAGTTCTTC.